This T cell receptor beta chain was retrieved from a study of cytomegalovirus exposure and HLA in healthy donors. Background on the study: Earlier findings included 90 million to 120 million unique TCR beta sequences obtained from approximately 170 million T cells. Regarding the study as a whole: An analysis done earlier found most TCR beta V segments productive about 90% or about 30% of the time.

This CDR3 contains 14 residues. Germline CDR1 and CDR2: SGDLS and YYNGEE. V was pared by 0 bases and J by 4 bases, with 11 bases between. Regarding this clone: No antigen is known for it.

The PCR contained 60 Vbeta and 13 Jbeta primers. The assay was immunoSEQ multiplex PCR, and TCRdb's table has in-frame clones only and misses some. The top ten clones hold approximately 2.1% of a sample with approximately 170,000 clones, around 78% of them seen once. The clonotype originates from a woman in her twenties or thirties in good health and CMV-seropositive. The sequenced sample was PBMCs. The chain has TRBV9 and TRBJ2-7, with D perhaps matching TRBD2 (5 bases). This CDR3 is CASSVADGGYEQYF. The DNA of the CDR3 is TGTGCCAGCAGCGTAGCTGACGGAGGATACGAGCAGTACTTC.